A single sample is the source of the 9 T cell receptor beta chains below, sequenced in a study of cytomegalovirus exposure and HLA in healthy donors. The PCR had 60 Vbeta and 13 Jbeta primers. The protocol was immunoSEQ multiplex PCR, while the TCRdb copy is restricted to in-frame clones and leaves out a portion. Its clone listing holds tens of thousands of clones. Sample: PBMCs. The receptors originated from a man between 40 and 49 years old in good health and CMV-seronegative.

The chain links TRBV30 to TRBJ2-3, with D possibly matching TRBD2 (6 bases). CDR1 is GTSNPN and CDR2 is SVGIG in the germline V gene (reference sequence). Trimming left V 1 base short and J 2 bases short, with 13 bases between. The CDR3 sequence is 15 residues long. The CDR3 region is CAWSAGTPNTDTQYF. CDR3 nucleotide sequence: TGTGCCTGGAGTGCCGGGACTCCCAACACAGATACGCAGTATTTT.

The rearrangement links TRBV7-2 to TRBJ2-4; 9 nucleotides align to TRBD1. The V segment lost 4 bases and the J segment 7 bases; nucleotides outside the gene matches: 5. The CDR3 is 14 amino acids. In germline, CDR1 is SGHTA, CDR2 FQGNSA. CDR3 sequence: CASSYRTGENIQYF. CDR3 nucleotide sequence: TGTGCCAGCAGCTACCGGACAGGGGAGAACATTCAGTACTTC.

The V call is TRBV4-3, the J call TRBJ2-1; 8 positions match TRBD2. Unmatched junction bases numbered 15, after V lost 0 bases and J lost 8 bases. The germline V gene encodes CDR1 LGHNA and CDR2 YSLEER. The CDR3 covers 18 residues. As DNA, the CDR3 is TGCGCCAGCAGCCAAGAAGGTAGCGGGACGAAGCCGGGCGATGAGCAGTTCTTC. It encodes CASSQEGSGTKPGDEQFF.

The rearrangement links TRBV7-6 to TRBJ2-1; D perhaps matches TRBD2 (6 bases). Germline assignment: CDR1 SGHVS and CDR2 FNYEAQ. Trimming cost V 2 bases and J 8 bases, with 19 bases left between them. The CDR3 is made up of 16 amino acids. The CDR3 here is CASSLMGSRGRDEQFF. CDR3 DNA: TGTGCCAGCAGCTTAATGGGATCGCGGGGTAGGGATGAGCAGTTCTTC.

This chain uses TRBV18 with TRBJ2-5; 8 bases match TRBD1. Germline CDR1 reads KGHSH; CDR2 reads LQKENI. The J segment lost 2 bases and the V segment lost 2 bases, leaving 1 base of the junction unmatched. The CDR3 contains 14 residues. This chain's CDR3 is CASSPNRGQETQYF. The CDR3 nucleotides are TGTGCCAGCTCACCAAACAGGGGGCAAGAGACCCAGTACTTC.

The chain has TRBV6-4 and TRBJ2-3, with 11 bases lining up with TRBD2. The germline gives CDR1 MRHNA, CDR2 SNTAGT. The CDR3 runs to 15 residues. Trimming at V came to 6 bases and at J to 5 bases, leaving 7 bases not matched to a gene. The CDR3 DNA is TGTGCCAGCAGCCAAATAGCGGGAGGGCAAGATACGCAGTATTTT. Translating gives CASSQIAGGQDTQYF.

The chain combines TRBV5-1 with TRBJ1-3; D unresolved. V was pared by 10 bases and J by 0 bases, with 14 bases between. Germline V lookup: CDR1 SGHRS, CDR2 YFSETQ. This CDR3 is built from 14 residues. The CDR3 sequence is CASSPRGSGNTIYF. The DNA of the CDR3 is TGCGCCTCTTCCCCGCGTGGCTCTGGAAACACCATATATTTT.

V usage is TRBV5-8 and J usage is TRBJ1-5; a possible D gene is TRBD1 (6 bases). The V gene lost 0 bases and the J gene lost 6 bases, with 22 bases spanning the gap. Germline V gene sequence: CDR1 SGHTS, CDR2 YDEGEE. The CDR3 length is 18 residues. The CDR3 coding sequence is TGTGCCAGCAGCTTGGTTAAAGGGGGACCGGGGACGGTTCAGCCCCAGCATTTT. Translating it yields CASSLVKGGPGTVQPQHF.

The CDR3 region has the DNA TGTGCCAGCAGTTCTCCGAAATGGGGCGGTGGCTACACCTTC. Its translation: CASSSPKWGGGYTF. This chain uses TRBV6-5 with TRBJ1-2, with TRBD1 as a possible D gene (5 bases). CDR3 size: 14 residues. Per the germline V gene, CDR1 is MNHEY and CDR2 is SVGAGI. V shed 4 bases and J shed 7 bases, with 16 bases lying between them.